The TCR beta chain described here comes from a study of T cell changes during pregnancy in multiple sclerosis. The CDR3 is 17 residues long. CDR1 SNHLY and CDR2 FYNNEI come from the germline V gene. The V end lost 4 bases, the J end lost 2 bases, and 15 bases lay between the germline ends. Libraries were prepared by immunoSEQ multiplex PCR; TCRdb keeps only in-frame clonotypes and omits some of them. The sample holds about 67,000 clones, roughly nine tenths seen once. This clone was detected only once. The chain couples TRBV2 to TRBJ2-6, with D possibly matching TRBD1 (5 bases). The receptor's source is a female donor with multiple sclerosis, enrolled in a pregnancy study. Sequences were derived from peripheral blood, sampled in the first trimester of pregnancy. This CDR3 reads CASSGAAGLAGANVLTF. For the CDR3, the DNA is TGTGCCAGCAGTGGGGCGGCAGGGCTGGCTGGGGCCAACGTCCTGACTTTC.